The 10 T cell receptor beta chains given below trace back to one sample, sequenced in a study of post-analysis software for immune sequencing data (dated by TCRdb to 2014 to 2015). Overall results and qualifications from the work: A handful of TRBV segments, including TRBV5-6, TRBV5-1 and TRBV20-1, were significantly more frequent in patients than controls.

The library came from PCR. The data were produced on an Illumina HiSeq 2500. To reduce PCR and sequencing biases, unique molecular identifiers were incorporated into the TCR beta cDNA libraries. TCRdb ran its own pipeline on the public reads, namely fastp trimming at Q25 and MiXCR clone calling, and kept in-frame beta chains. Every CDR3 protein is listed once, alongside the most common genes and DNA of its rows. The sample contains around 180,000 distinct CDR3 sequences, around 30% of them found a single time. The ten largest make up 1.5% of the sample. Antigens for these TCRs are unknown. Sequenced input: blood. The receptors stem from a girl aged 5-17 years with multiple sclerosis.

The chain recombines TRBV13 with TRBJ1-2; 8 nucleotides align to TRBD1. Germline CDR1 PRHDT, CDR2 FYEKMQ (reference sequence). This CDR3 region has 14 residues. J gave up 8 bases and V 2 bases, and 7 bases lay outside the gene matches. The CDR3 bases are TGTGCCAGCAGCTTACAGGGGGCGTTACAGGGCTACACCTTC. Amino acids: CASSLQGALQGYTF.

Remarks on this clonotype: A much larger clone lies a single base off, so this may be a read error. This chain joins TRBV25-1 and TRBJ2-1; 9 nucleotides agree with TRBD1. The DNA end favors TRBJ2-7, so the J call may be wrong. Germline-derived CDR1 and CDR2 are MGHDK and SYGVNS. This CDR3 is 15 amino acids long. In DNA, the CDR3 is TGTGCCAGCAGTGGGGGACAGGGTGGAAGCAATGAGCAGTACTTC. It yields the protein CASSGGQGGSNEQYF.

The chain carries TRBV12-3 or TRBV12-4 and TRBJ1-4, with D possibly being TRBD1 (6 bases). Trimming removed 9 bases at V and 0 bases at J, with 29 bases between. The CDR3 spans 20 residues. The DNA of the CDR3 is TGTGCCAGGACCTCCCGCGTTACCCCACAGGGTTTAACAACTAATGAAAAACTGTTTTTT. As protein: CARTSRVTPQGLTTNEKLFF.

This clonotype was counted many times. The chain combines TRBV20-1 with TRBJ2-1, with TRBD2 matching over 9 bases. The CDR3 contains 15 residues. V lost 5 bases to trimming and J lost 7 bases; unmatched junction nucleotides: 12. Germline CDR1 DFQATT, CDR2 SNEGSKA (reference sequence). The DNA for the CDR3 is TGCAGTGCTCCCTTTATTGCGGGAGGGCCTAATGAGCAGTTCTTC. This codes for CSAPFIAGGPNEQFF.

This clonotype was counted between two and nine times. CDR3: CASSSVQGGVADTQYF. The CDR3 DNA follows: TGCGCCAGCAGCTCTGTACAGGGCGGGGTGGCAGATACGCAGTATTTT. The rearrangement uses TRBV5-1 and TRBJ2-3; D may match TRBD1 or TRBD2 (6 bases each). Germline-derived CDR1 and CDR2 are SGHRS and YFSETQ. V dropped 3 bases and J dropped 4 bases, with 18 bases sitting between them. The CDR3 has 16 amino acids.

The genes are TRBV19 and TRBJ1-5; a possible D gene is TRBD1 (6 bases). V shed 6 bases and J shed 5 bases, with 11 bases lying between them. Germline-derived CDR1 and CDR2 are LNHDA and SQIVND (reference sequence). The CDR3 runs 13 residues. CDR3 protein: CASSTNRDQPQHF. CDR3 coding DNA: TGTGCCAGTAGCACCAACAGGGATCAGCCCCAGCATTTT. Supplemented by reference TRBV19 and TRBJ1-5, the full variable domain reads DGGITQSPKYLFRKEGQNVTLSCEQNLNHDAMYWYRQDPGQGLRLIYYSQIVNDFQKGDIAEGYSVSREKKESFPLTVTSAQKNPTAFYLCASSTNRDQPQHFGDGTRLSIL.

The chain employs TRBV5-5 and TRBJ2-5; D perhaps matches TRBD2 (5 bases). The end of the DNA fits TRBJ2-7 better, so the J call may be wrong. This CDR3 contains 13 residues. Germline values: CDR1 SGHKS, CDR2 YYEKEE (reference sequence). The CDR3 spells CASSLREPYEQYF. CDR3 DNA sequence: TGTGCCAGCAGCTTGCGGGAACCCTACGAGCAGTACTTC.

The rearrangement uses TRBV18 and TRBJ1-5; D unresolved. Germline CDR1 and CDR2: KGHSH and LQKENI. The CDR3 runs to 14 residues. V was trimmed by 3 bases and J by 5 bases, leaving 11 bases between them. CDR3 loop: CASSPEAVDQPQHF. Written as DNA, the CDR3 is TGTGCCAGCTCACCGGAGGCGGTGGATCAGCCCCAGCATTTT.

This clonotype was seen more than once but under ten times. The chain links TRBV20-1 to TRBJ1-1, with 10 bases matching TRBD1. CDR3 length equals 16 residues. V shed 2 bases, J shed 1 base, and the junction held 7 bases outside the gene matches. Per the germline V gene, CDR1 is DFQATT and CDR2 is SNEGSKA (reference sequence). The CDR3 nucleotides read TGCAGTGCTAGATTGACAGGGGGCGAGGGGAACACTGAAGCTTTCTTT. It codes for CSARLTGGEGNTEAFF.

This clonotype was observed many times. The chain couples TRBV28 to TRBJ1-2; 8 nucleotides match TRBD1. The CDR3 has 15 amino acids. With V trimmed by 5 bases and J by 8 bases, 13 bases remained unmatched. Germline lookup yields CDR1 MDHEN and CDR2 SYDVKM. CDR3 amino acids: CASSTGGGVADGYTF. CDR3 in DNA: TGTGCCAGCAGTACAGGGGGTGGGGTAGCAGACGGCTACACCTTC.